The TCR beta chain under discussion was sequenced for a study of T-cell reconstitution after alpha-beta-depleted transplantation in children. Unique molecular identifiers were built into the TCRbeta library. Each CDR3 protein gets one entry after TCRdb re-called the PCR reads with MiXCR. The sample has about 980,000 distinct CDR3 sequences, 25% to 35% seen once. The origin of this receptor is a boy under two years old who had a stem cell transplant for SCID, so the T cells may come from the graft donor. The source material was PBMCs, mostly from graft donor cells, sampled 360 days after TCRalphabeta/CD19-depleted stem cell transplant.

CDR3 region: CASSFGGPTRETQYF. The CDR3 nucleotides read TGTGCCAGCAGTTTCGGTGGCCCTACCCGGGAGACCCAGTACTTC. The V and J genes are TRBV12-3 or TRBV12-4 and TRBJ2-5; D gene unclear. This CDR3 comprises 15 residues. V lost 3 bases and J lost 5, with 16 bases in between.